This entry is about one T cell receptor beta chain. Its antigen is currently not known. The input lacks base qualities; no much larger clone sits a single base away. The data are from a study of T cells in Graves' hyperthyroidism and ophthalmopathy (dated by TCRdb to between 2019 and 2020). Some background on the complete study: Peripheral blood samples were taken at initial diagnosis, before any treatment was given. To identify distinguishing TCR V-J signatures, a discovery cohort of some 99 patients was used, comprising 43 with Graves' ophthalmopathy and 57 with stable Graves' hyperthyroidism. Prospective prediction of ophthalmopathy was tested in an independent validation cohort consisting of some 20 hyperthyroidism patients and some 15 patients who later progressed to ophthalmopathy. The 90 to 100 discovery patients were randomly split 7:3 into training and test sets. In addition, the study compared T-cell repertoires in thyroid tissue and in blood from a handful of Graves' hyperthyroidism patients. Following sampling, methimazole starting at 30 mg daily was given to hyperthyroidism patients, and high-dose intravenous methylprednisolone was given to ophthalmopathy patients. The paper reports TCR Vbeta CDR3 sequencing of approximately 140 peripheral blood samples: around 45 ophthalmopathy, over 70 hyperthyroidism and around 17 progressor patients. Results the study describes overall, beyond this receptor: In validation, the model predicted progression to ophthalmopathy a median of about 6 months before onset, with approximately 68% sensitivity and roughly 79% specificity. A 13 V-J signature model separated ophthalmopathy from stable hyperthyroidism, with approximately 87% sensitivity and 81% to 82% specificity in cross-validation and 80%/75% in testing. Sample size was not statistically predetermined, and investigators were not blinded to group allocation. Blood samples also contained most of the expanded thyroid clonotypes (frequency above 0.001), which suggests that blood repertoires may reflect thyroid immune responses.

V is cut by 6 bases and J by 2 bases, and the space between the germline ends is 17 bases. CDR3 length: 15 amino acids, cysteine to phenylalanine. The DNA shown is the 45-base CDR3, in frame from base 1. CDR1 and CDR2, looked up from the germline V gene, are MNHNS and SASEGT. TCR beta CDR3 regions were amplified from RNA transcripts. A first-round RT-PCR of the TCR CDR3 used the HTBI primer set with the Qiagen OneStep RT-PCR kit. Libraries were constructed in a second round of multiplex PCR, after which size selection and purification were performed. Sequencing of the libraries was done on an Illumina HiSeq2000 using paired-end 100 bp reads. Processing in the source paper ran as follows. SOAPnuke was used to process the raw data, removing reads that contained adapters or uncalled bases, had a mean Phred below 15, or lacked an exact match to the constant primer or identifier. High-quality paired reads were merged using COPE v1.2.5, and each unique nucleotide sequence was defined as a clonotype. MiTCR v1.1 was used to align clonotypes to the IMGT TRBV, TRBD and TRBJ reference segments. Only V-J combinations with frequency above 0.0001, covering 99% to 99.2% of repertoires, were analysed. The TCS score was defined as F50 (clonal expansion) divided by E x V (chaos), with BLOSUM62-based TCRdist calculated between CDR3 peptides within each V-J. Welch's t-statistics and random forest reduced approximately 520 V-J features to 10 to 15, which were used in a naive Bayes classifier (R e1071). Thyroid-blood repertoire similarity was quantified with the Morisita-Horn index. TCRdb ran its own pipeline on the public reads, namely fastp trimming at Q25 and MiXCR clone calling, and kept in-frame beta chains. Merged by CDR3 protein, the rows form single entries marked with the most common genes and DNA. The V and J calls shown here were made by TCRdb, not taken from the authors' results. The sample has 550,000 to 700,000 distinct CDR3 sequences on record, roughly 14% of them singletons. The ten largest account for 3.5% to 4.5% of the sample.

Ophthalmopathy patients had moderately to severely active disease, Clinical Activity Score of at least 3, NOSPECS grade of at least 4, and duration under 3 months. The study excluded patients with uncontrolled infections, other autoimmune diseases, pregnancy or lactation. Diagnoses were established on the basis of clinical symptoms, serum thyroxine and TRAb, thyroid ultrasound, and orbital computed tomography. PBMCs were separated from 10 ml of fresh peripheral blood using Ficoll-Paque density gradient centrifugation. Total RNA was extracted using Trizol reagent, and RNA quality was assessed on an Agilent 2100 Bioanalyzer.

The chain links TRBV6-1 with TRBJ2-7, with the D gene not clear enough to name. The clonotype originates from a woman aged 40 to 50 with Graves' ophthalmopathy. The specimen was blood. The sequenced DNA: TGTGCCAGCAGGGGGTTGGACGAATATACCTACGAGCAGTACTTC. This codes for CASRGLDEYTYEQYF.